Following are 32 T cell receptor beta chains from one sample sequenced in a study of T-cell memory formation after mild COVID-19. TCRdb itself ran the 5' RACE reads through MiXCR, one entry per CDR3 protein. The repertoire consists of about 440,000 distinct CDR3 sequences, with approximately 20% occurring once and the leading ten covering 7.5% to 9.5%. Sequenced input: PBMCs or a T cell subset sorted from them (not recorded which). These receptors all stem from an adult woman who had mild COVID-19 (a few samples of this study predate the infection). Cell type and time point are not known.

This chain links TRBV20-1 with TRBJ1-5; possible D gene TRBD1, 5 bases. Trimming removed 3 bases at V and 6 bases at J, with 15 bases between. The CDR3 is 14 residues long. Germline loops: CDR1 DFQATT, CDR2 SNEGSKA (reference sequence). In nucleotides, the CDR3 is TGCAGTGCTAGCCTCGTGGGGGATGCTCAGCCCCAGCATTTT. Translation: CSASLVGDAQPQHF.

J is TRBJ1-5 and V is TRBV12-3 or TRBV12-4; 7 positions match TRBD1. V was pared by 6 bases and J by 5 bases, with 10 bases of the junction left unmatched. CDR3 length: 15 amino acids. The CDR3: CASRRGWTGHQPQHF. The DNA for the CDR3 is TGTGCCAGCAGAAGGGGCTGGACAGGTCATCAGCCCCAGCATTTT.

This clonotype was counted a few times. This chain connects TRBV5-1 to TRBJ2-1; D may be TRBD1 (6 bases). V was shortened by 4 bases and J by 9 bases, with 20 bases between the two germline ends. The CDR3 consists of 15 residues. Germline V gene lookup returns CDR1 SGHRS and CDR2 YFSETQ. The CDR3 reads CASSQWTRGKGEQFF. In DNA, the CDR3 is TGCGCCAGCAGCCAATGGACCAGGGGCAAGGGTGAGCAGTTCTTC.

This clonotype was seen a few times. This chain links TRBV7-8 with TRBJ2-1; TRBD2 is a possible D gene (6 bases). Deletions cut 5 bases from V and 10 bases from J, with 21 bases between. From germline, CDR1 is SGHVS and CDR2 FQNEAQ. This CDR3 has 15 residues. CDR3: CASSLTSRGVDEQFF. CDR3 sequence (DNA): TGTGCCAGCAGCCTCACTAGCAGAGGGGTAGACGAGCAGTTCTTC.

This clonotype showed up just a few times. The CDR3 DNA reads TGTGCCAGTACTGTCTCTGGGGCCAACGTCCTGACTTTC. Protein sequence: CASTVSGANVLTF. The J gene is TRBJ2-6, the V gene TRBV19, with D unclear. The V gene's germline CDR1 is LNHDA and CDR2 SQIVND (reference sequence). V lost 7 bases to trimming and J lost 0 bases, with 4 bases between them. The CDR3 consists of 13 residues. Drawing the rest from reference TRBV19 and TRBJ2-6, the complete variable domain is DGGITQSPKYLFRKEGQNVTLSCEQNLNHDAMYWYRQDPGQGLRLIYYSQIVNDFQKGDIAEGYSVSREKKESFPLTVTSAQKNPTAFYLCASTVSGANVLTFGAGSRLTVL.

Of note for this clonotype: With a much larger clone just one base away, this may be a read error. The chain uses TRBV10-3 and TRBJ2-3; no clear D. V lost 2 bases and J 0 bases, leaving 3 bases between the germline ends. The germline CDR1 and CDR2 sequences are ENHRY and SYGVKD. This CDR3 comprises 13 residues. The CDR3 DNA reads TGTGCCATCAGTGAGCCTAGCACAGATACGCAGTATTTT. Protein product: CAISEPSTDTQYF.

The sample holds a few counts of this clonotype. The V and J genes are TRBV19 and TRBJ2-7; perhaps TRBD2 as D (5 bases). The germline V and J ends were trimmed by 4 bases and 0 bases, with 10 bases remaining between them. This CDR3 region has 14 residues. Germline V CDR1 and CDR2: LNHDA, SQIVND (reference sequence). The chain's CDR3 is CASSNSGSSYEQYF. CDR3 in DNA: TGTGCCAGTAGTAACTCGGGAAGCTCCTACGAGCAGTACTTC.

V usage is TRBV9 and J usage is TRBJ2-5, with 8 nucleotides matching TRBD2. CDR3 length equals 16 residues. The germline V gene has CDR1 SGDLS and CDR2 YYNGEE. Trimming took 4 bases from V and 5 from J; bases not matched to a gene: 13. This chain's CDR3 is CASSRSRRGGGETQYF. CDR3 sequence (DNA): TGTGCCAGCAGCCGCTCTAGGCGGGGCGGGGGGGAGACCCAGTACTTC.

The rearrangement joins TRBV27 to TRBJ2-1; weak D call: TRBD2 (5 bases). CDR3 length equals 16 residues. The germline V and J ends were trimmed by 5 bases and 0 bases, with 14 bases remaining between them. Germline V CDR1 and CDR2: MNHEY, SMNVEV (reference sequence). The CDR3 DNA follows: TGTGCCAGCAGTCCTACTTTAACTAGCTCCTACAATGAGCAGTTCTTC. This codes for CASSPTLTSSYNEQFF.

In this sample, this clonotype turned up a few times. This sequence joins TRBV4-1 and TRBJ1-2; 7 bases are shared with TRBD1. The J segment lost 1 base and the V segment lost 2 bases, leaving 7 bases of the junction unmatched. The CDR3 contains 16 residues. Germline lookup yields CDR1 MGHRA and CDR2 YSYEKL. CDR3 DNA: TGCGCCAGCAGCCAACCGGGGACAGAGGATAACTATGGCTACACCTTC. Its protein is CASSQPGTEDNYGYTF.

This clonotype was counted only a few times. The rearrangement joins TRBV6-2 or TRBV6-3 to TRBJ1-6; the D gene is possibly TRBD1 (5 bases). Germline V gene data show CDR1 as MNHEY and CDR2 as SVGEGT. The CDR3 has 15 residues. V dropped 0 bases and J dropped 8 bases, with 11 bases sitting between them. CDR3 protein: CASSYSTSGHSPLHF. The CDR3 nucleotides are TGTGCCAGCAGTTACTCGACGTCGGGACATTCACCCCTCCACTTT.

This clonotype has more than one count but fewer than ten. CDR3 sequence: CASSRSMVGIRYVGTEAFF. DNA of the CDR3: TGCGCCAGCAGCCGCTCCATGGTGGGGATTCGTTACGTAGGCACTGAAGCTTTCTTT. The chain carries TRBV5-1 and TRBJ1-1; D is undetermined. The CDR3 extends over 19 amino acids. The V gene's germline CDR1 is SGHRS and CDR2 YFSETQ. The V gene lost 4 bases and the J gene lost 4 bases, with 29 bases spanning the gap.

The chain has TRBV3-1 and TRBJ2-7, with 12 nucleotides matching TRBD2. The germline V gene encodes CDR1 LGHDT and CDR2 YNNKEL (reference sequence). Losses at the gene ends were 3 bases for V and 7 bases for J; bases not matched to a gene: 13. This CDR3 spans 17 amino acids. The CDR3 loop is CASSQITRTSGASEQYF. CDR3 DNA sequence: TGTGCCAGCAGCCAGATAACTAGGACTAGCGGGGCCTCAGAGCAGTACTTC.

The CDR3 DNA follows: TGTGCCAGCAGTCCTACCTGGACAGGGGGAACCTACGAGCAGTACTTC. Amino acid sequence: CASSPTWTGGTYEQYF. The chain has TRBV12-3 or TRBV12-4 and TRBJ2-7; 10 bases fit TRBD1. This CDR3 spans 16 amino acids. Trimming took 5 bases from V and 2 from J; bases not matched to a gene: 9.

The J gene is TRBJ1-1, the V gene TRBV18; 7 bases are shared with TRBD1. Germline CDR1 is KGHSH and CDR2 is LQKENI. V lost 8 bases to trimming and J lost 6 bases; unmatched junction nucleotides: 12. The CDR3 loop spans 14 amino acids. CDR3 sequence: CASTARTGSSEAFF. The CDR3 nucleotides are TGTGCCAGCACCGCAAGGACAGGCTCTTCTGAAGCTTTCTTT.

V is TRBV30 and J is TRBJ2-7, with D tentatively TRBD1 or TRBD2 (5 bases each). CDR1 GTSNPN and CDR2 SVGIG come from the germline V gene (reference sequence). This CDR3 has 11 amino acids. Trimming took 2 bases from V and 9 from J, leaving 11 bases between them. CDR3 sequence (DNA): TGTGCCTGGAGTCACCCGGGACCGCAGTACTTC. Translation: CAWSHPGPQYF.

The rearrangement uses TRBV24-1 and TRBJ2-7; 8 bases map to TRBD1. V lost 9 bases and J lost 9; bases outside the gene matches: 12. The germline V gene has CDR1 KGHDR and CDR2 SFDVKD. The CDR3 runs to 13 residues. The CDR3 spells CATEGTGTLRQYF. DNA for the CDR3: TGTGCCACCGAAGGGACAGGAACCCTAAGGCAGTACTTC.

This clonotype was counted between two and nine times. CDR3 residues: CASTPSGGNTGELFF. CDR3 in DNA: TGTGCCAGCACCCCGTCCGGCGGCAACACCGGGGAGCTGTTTTTT. The J gene is TRBJ2-2, the V gene TRBV2; D gene unclear. CDR1 and CDR2 (germline): SNHLY, FYNNEI. V lost 7 bases and J lost 2, with 14 bases in between. CDR3 length equals 15 residues.

This clonotype was observed a handful of times. The V and J genes are TRBV4-1 and TRBJ1-2, with D tentatively TRBD1 (5 bases). V dropped 5 bases and J dropped 5 bases, with 18 bases sitting between them. Germline V gene lookup returns CDR1 MGHRA and CDR2 YSYEKL. CDR3 length equals 15 residues. The CDR3 loop is CASSSRQTSEYGYTF. The CDR3, as DNA: TGCGCCAGCAGCTCTCGACAGACCTCTGAGTATGGCTACACCTTC.

V and J are TRBV27 and TRBJ1-5; the D gene is possibly TRBD1 (6 bases). In germline, CDR1 is MNHEY, CDR2 SMNVEV (reference sequence). This CDR3 comprises 15 residues. V was pared by 3 bases and J by 3 bases, with 12 bases between. CDR3 in amino acids: CASSLTRTVNQPQHF. The CDR3, as DNA: TGTGCCAGCAGTTTGACCAGGACAGTCAATCAGCCCCAGCATTTT.

This clonotype was counted between two and nine times. The chain employs TRBV20-1 and TRBJ1-3; weak D call: TRBD1 (6 bases). Germline CDR1 reads DFQATT; CDR2 reads SNEGSKA (reference sequence). V lost 0 bases and J lost 2, with 14 bases in between. The CDR3 runs to 16 residues. In DNA form, the CDR3 reads TGCAGTGCTAGAGATCTATTTCGGACAGCTGGAAACACCATATATTTT. Its protein product is CSARDLFRTAGNTIYF.

This clonotype appeared a few times. CDR3 loop: CAIGGYNEQFF. CDR3 coding DNA: TGTGCCATCGGAGGGTACAATGAGCAGTTCTTC. The rearrangement links TRBV2 to TRBJ2-1; perhaps TRBD2 as D (6 bases). Germline values: CDR1 SNHLY, CDR2 FYNNEI. CDR3 length equals 11 residues. The germline V and J ends were trimmed by 10 bases and 4 bases, with 8 bases remaining between them.

This clonotype was detected ten times or more. The chain couples TRBV11-2 to TRBJ2-1, with D unresolved. The V end was cut by 3 bases, the J end by 0 bases, with 6 bases between. The CDR3 is made up of 14 amino acids. CDR1 and CDR2 from the germline V gene are SGHAT and FQNNGV. CDR3 region: CASSLSTSYNEQFF. CDR3 nucleotides: TGTGCCAGCAGCTTGAGCACCTCCTACAATGAGCAGTTCTTC.

The rearrangement joins TRBV6-6 to TRBJ1-2; 8 nucleotides line up with TRBD1. This CDR3 region has 14 residues. Germline V gene data show CDR1 as MNHNY and CDR2 as SVGAGI (reference sequence). The junction had 6 bases not matched to a gene; V was cut back by 5 bases and J by 4 bases. The CDR3 bases are TGTGCCAGCAGTCCTCGGACAGGGTTCTATGGCTACACCTTC. This sequence encodes CASSPRTGFYGYTF.

This clonotype has only a few counts. This chain connects TRBV7-6 to TRBJ2-7; possibly TRBD1 for D (6 bases). The germline V gene encodes CDR1 SGHVS and CDR2 FNYEAQ. This CDR3 comprises 15 residues. V dropped 4 bases and J dropped 3 bases, with 16 bases sitting between them. The CDR3: CASSSRPGGGYEQYF. The CDR3 region has the DNA TGTGCCAGCAGCTCTCGACCTGGGGGCGGCTACGAGCAGTACTTC.

V is TRBV6-4 and J is TRBJ2-3; the match to TRBD1 covers 7 bases. This CDR3 is 19 amino acids long. The ends lost 7 bases at V and 0 bases at J; junction bases unmatched: 19. Germline CDR1 reads MRHNA; CDR2 reads SNTAGT. DNA of the CDR3: TGTGCCAGCACTGGGGTACGACAGGGTAAATCGGGGAGCACAGATACGCAGTATTTT. Translated, it gives CASTGVRQGKSGSTDTQYF.

In its sample, this clonotype was seen once. The DNA for the CDR3 is TGCGCCAGCAGTGATACAGTAGACTTTCCTTACGAGCAGTACTTC. It is translated as CASSDTVDFPYEQYF. The chain uses TRBV10-2 and TRBJ2-7; D is unresolved. The V gene lost 3 bases and the J gene lost 4 bases, with 16 bases spanning the gap. CDR1 and CDR2 (germline): WSHSY, SAAADI. The CDR3 runs to 15 residues.

This chain connects TRBV27 to TRBJ1-1; possibly TRBD1 for D (5 bases). The germline V and J ends were trimmed by 5 bases and 0 bases, with 16 bases remaining between them. The CDR3 loop spans 16 amino acids. CDR1 is MNHEY and CDR2 is SMNVEV in the germline V gene (reference sequence). The chain's CDR3 is CASSINRDGVNTEAFF. As DNA, the CDR3 is TGTGCCAGCAGTATCAACCGGGACGGTGTGAACACTGAAGCTTTCTTT.

The V call is TRBV5-6, the J call TRBJ2-3; D may match TRBD1 or TRBD2 (6 bases each). V was cut by 2 bases and J by 5 bases, with 18 bases left in between. Per germline, CDR1 SGHDT and CDR2 YYEEEE. The CDR3 is 16 amino acids. The CDR3 protein is CASSFSRGGGIDTQYF. The CDR3 region has the DNA TGTGCCAGCAGCTTCAGCCGAGGGGGAGGAATAGATACGCAGTATTTT.

This rearrangement joins TRBV19 to TRBJ2-7; 10 bases agree with TRBD2. The junction had 6 bases not matched to a gene; V was cut back by 6 bases and J by 4 bases. This CDR3 is 14 amino acids long. Germline CDR1 LNHDA, CDR2 SQIVND (reference sequence). CDR3 in DNA: TGTGCCAGTAGCTGGGGTAGCGGGAGGTACGAGCAGTACTTC. Protein sequence: CASSWGSGRYEQYF.

This chain uses TRBV3-1 with TRBJ2-4, with 8 bases identical to TRBD1. The trim removed 2 bases at V and 7 bases at J, leaving 13 bases unmatched. This CDR3 contains 17 residues. The germline gives CDR1 LGHDT, CDR2 YNNKEL (reference sequence). The CDR3 DNA reads TGTGCCAGCAGCCAATTCAACCAGGGGGCGGCGGGGAACATTCAGTACTTC. This encodes CASSQFNQGAAGNIQYF.

The chain uses TRBV5-1 and TRBJ1-1; D is perhaps TRBD1 (5 bases). CDR1 and CDR2 (germline): SGHRS, YFSETQ. The germline V and J ends were trimmed by 3 bases and 0 bases, with 9 bases remaining between them. The CDR3 extends over 14 amino acids. CDR3 sequence: CASSSLTVNTEAFF. CDR3 DNA sequence: TGCGCCAGCAGCTCATTGACAGTGAACACTGAAGCTTTCTTT.